The 11 T cell receptor beta chains below were found in one sample sequenced in a study of shared clonotypes between healthy human individuals. TCRdb's copy holds only in-frame clones and misses some; the assay was immunoSEQ multiplex PCR. There are some 1,600,000 clones in the sample; around 98% occur only once, and about 0.45% lies in the top ten. Sequenced input: naive CD4+ T cells sorted from blood. Subset of the sample: CD45RA+ positively selected. All receptors come from a man aged 25-45 years in good health.

V is TRBV7-7 and J is TRBJ2-1, with 14 bases matching TRBD2. The germline CDR1 and CDR2 sequences are SSHAT and FNYEAQ (reference sequence). Trimming took 4 bases from V and 7 from J; bases not matched to a gene: 3. This CDR3 is 15 amino acids long. CDR3: CASSSGLAGVNEQFF. The DNA for the CDR3 is TGTGCCAGCAGCTCGGGACTAGCGGGAGTTAATGAGCAGTTCTTC.

The chain joins TRBV27 to TRBJ2-1; 16 bases agree with TRBD2. The J segment lost 6 bases and the V segment lost 6 bases, leaving 5 bases of the junction unmatched. From germline, CDR1 is MNHEY and CDR2 SMNVEV (reference sequence). The CDR3 length is 16 residues. The CDR3 coding sequence is TGTGCCAGCAGCGGGACTAGCGGGAGGGCACCCAATGAGCAGTTCTTC. Translation gives CASSGTSGRAPNEQFF.

The rearrangement links TRBV18 to TRBJ2-5; D not certain. V gave up 4 bases and J gave up 4 bases, with 7 bases separating them. Germline V CDR1 and CDR2: KGHSH, LQKENI. This CDR3 is 12 amino acids long. The CDR3, as DNA: TGTGCCAGCTCACGAAGTGGAGAGACCCAGTACTTC. The encoded protein is CASSRSGETQYF.

This clone was seen only once. This rearrangement joins TRBV4-2 to TRBJ2-7; possibly TRBD1 for D (5 bases). The V and J ends lost 0 bases and 3 bases respectively, with 15 bases between them. In germline, CDR1 is LGHNA, CDR2 YNFKEQ. This CDR3 has 16 residues. The CDR3 loop reads CASSQDRTGFFYEQYF. The DNA for the CDR3 is TGTGCCAGCAGCCAAGATCGTACAGGCTTTTTCTACGAGCAGTACTTC.

The V gene is TRBV7-3, the J gene TRBJ2-1; D is possibly TRBD1 (5 bases). The germline gives CDR1 SGHTA, CDR2 FQGTGA. The CDR3 extends over 15 amino acids. V was trimmed by 1 base and J by 4 bases, leaving 11 bases between them. CDR3 protein: CASSLSREPYNEQFF. CDR3 DNA: TGTGCCAGCAGCTTAAGCAGGGAACCTTACAATGAGCAGTTCTTC.

The J gene is TRBJ2-1, the V gene TRBV5-4; no definite D call. The germline CDR1 and CDR2 sequences are SGHNT and YYREEE (reference sequence). V lost 2 bases and J 4 bases, leaving 7 bases between the germline ends. This CDR3 contains 13 residues. The CDR3 DNA is TGTGCCAGCAGCTTCCCCCCATACAATGAGCAGTTCTTC. Its translation is CASSFPPYNEQFF.

The chain has TRBV15 and TRBJ2-7, with TRBD2 matching 9 bases. CDR1 LNHNV and CDR2 YYDKDF come from the germline V gene (reference sequence). The CDR3 has 16 amino acids. With V trimmed by 0 bases and J by 3 bases, 6 bases remained unmatched. The CDR3 protein is CATSREPAGGIYEQYF. DNA of the CDR3: TGTGCCACCAGCAGAGAGCCAGCGGGAGGTATCTACGAGCAGTACTTC.

The gene calls are TRBV2 and TRBJ1-2; TRBD1 might be the D (5 bases). Germline lookup yields CDR1 SNHLY and CDR2 FYNNEI. V lost 8 bases to trimming and J lost 4 bases, with 20 bases between them. CDR3 length: 15 residues. This CDR3 is CASGLGGGDSYGYTF. The CDR3 DNA follows: TGTGCCAGCGGCCTCGGCGGAGGGGATAGCTATGGCTACACCTTC.

The rearrangement uses TRBV6-1 and TRBJ2-7; D might be TRBD1 or TRBD2, each matching 6 bases. This CDR3 spans 13 amino acids. In germline, CDR1 is MNHNS, CDR2 SASEGT. The V gene lost 0 bases and the J gene lost 6 bases, with 9 bases spanning the gap. The CDR3 sequence is CASSEAGGFEQYF. The DNA for the CDR3 is TGTGCCAGCAGTGAAGCAGGGGGGTTCGAGCAGTACTTC.

The rearrangement joins TRBV4-1 to TRBJ2-4; 8 nucleotides line up with TRBD2. Trimming at V came to 0 bases and at J to 3 bases, leaving 10 bases not matched to a gene. CDR1 is MGHRA and CDR2 is YSYEKL in the germline V gene. The CDR3 sequence is 18 residues long. For the CDR3, the DNA is TGCGCCAGCAGCCAAGATGGACGCGGGAGGCTCGACAAAAACATTCAGTACTTC. This gives the protein CASSQDGRGRLDKNIQYF.

The rearrangement joins TRBV28 to TRBJ1-2; D is unclear. The CDR3 spans 14 residues. Germline values: CDR1 MDHEN, CDR2 SYDVKM. The V end was cut by 3 bases, the J end by 4 bases, with 12 bases between. CDR3 in amino acids: CASSFHSQGYGYTF. The CDR3 region has the DNA TGTGCCAGCAGTTTTCACAGTCAAGGCTATGGCTACACCTTC.